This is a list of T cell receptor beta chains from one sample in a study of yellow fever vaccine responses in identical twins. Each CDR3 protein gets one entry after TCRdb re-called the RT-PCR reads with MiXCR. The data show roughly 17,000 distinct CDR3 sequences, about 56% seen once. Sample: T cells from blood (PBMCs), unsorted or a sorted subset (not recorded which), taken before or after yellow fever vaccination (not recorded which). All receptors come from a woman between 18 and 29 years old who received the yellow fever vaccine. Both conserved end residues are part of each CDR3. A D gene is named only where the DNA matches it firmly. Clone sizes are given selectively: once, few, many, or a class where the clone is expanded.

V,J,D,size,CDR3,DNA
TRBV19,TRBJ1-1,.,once,CASSKSGDTEAFF,TGTGCCAGTAGTAAATCTGGAGACACTGAAGCTTTCTTT
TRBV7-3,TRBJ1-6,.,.,CASSSQMVSHSYNSPLHF,TGTGCCAGCAGCTCTCAGATGGTCAGTCACTCCTATAATTCACCCCTCCACTTT
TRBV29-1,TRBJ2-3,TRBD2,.,CSVEGHSGRADTQYF,TGCAGCGTTGAGGGGCATAGCGGGAGGGCAGATACGCAGTATTTT
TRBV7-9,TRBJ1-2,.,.,CASSLESGTGYTF,TGTGCCAGCAGCTTAGAGTCGGGGACCGGCTACACCTTC
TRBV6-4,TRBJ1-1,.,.,CATRDGSKVAAFF,TGTGCCACCAGGGACGGATCTAAGGTCGCCGCTTTCTTT
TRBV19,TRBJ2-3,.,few,CATRGSTDTQYF,TGTGCCACCCGGGGGAGCACAGATACGCAGTATTTT
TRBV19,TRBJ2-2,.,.,CASSEQVPELFF,TGTGCCAGTAGCGAACAGGTCCCGGAGCTGTTTTTT
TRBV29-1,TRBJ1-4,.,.,CSVVYAGSEKLFF,TGCAGCGTTGTATACGCCGGGTCTGAAAAACTGTTTTTT
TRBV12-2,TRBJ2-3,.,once,CASRHGLAGGITDTQYF,TGTGCAAGTCGGCACGGACTAGCGGGAGGTATCACAGATACGCAGTATTTT
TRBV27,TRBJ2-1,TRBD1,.,CASSFRAGGNEQFF,TGTGCCAGCAGTTTCCGTGCAGGGGGCAATGAGCAGTTCTTC
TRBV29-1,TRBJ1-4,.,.,CSALPATNEKLFF,TGCAGCGCCCTGCCGGCTACTAATGAAAAACTGTTTTTT
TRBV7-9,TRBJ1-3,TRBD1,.,CASRTGQGASGNTIYF,TGTGCCAGCAGAACCGGACAGGGGGCATCTGGAAACACCATATATTTT
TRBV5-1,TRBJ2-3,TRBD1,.,CASSPGQVTTDTQYF,TGCGCCAGCAGCCCGGGACAGGTGACGACAGATACGCAGTATTTT
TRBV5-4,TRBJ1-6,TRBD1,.,CASSQGGNSPLHF,TGTGCCAGCAGCCAGGGGGGTAATTCACCCCTCCACTTT
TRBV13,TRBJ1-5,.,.,CASNNGGYQPQHF,TGTGCCAGCAACAACGGAGGATATCAGCCCCAGCATTTT
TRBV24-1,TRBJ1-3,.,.,CATSDGSLRGNTIYF,TGTGCCACCAGTGATGGTAGTTTAAGAGGAAACACCATATATTTT
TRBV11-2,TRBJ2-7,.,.,CASSLGPDYEQYF,TGTGCCAGCAGCTTAGGCCCCGACTACGAGCAGTACTTC
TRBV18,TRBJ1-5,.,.,CASSPIGNQPQHF,TGTGCCAGCTCACCAATCGGAAATCAGCCCCAGCATTTT
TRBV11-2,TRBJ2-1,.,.,CASSRRIAAYNEQFF,TGTGCCAGCAGCCGGCGGATAGCGGCATACAATGAGCAGTTCTTC
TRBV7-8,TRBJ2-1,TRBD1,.,CASSGQGTTYNEQFF,TGTGCCAGCTCCGGACAGGGAACAACTTACAATGAGCAGTTCTTC
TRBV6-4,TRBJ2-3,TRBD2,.,CASSDGASGGADTQYF,TGTGCCAGCAGTGACGGGGCTAGCGGGGGAGCAGATACGCAGTATTTT
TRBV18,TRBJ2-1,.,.,CASSPRGSDYNEQFF,TGTGCCAGCTCACCACGGGGGTCCGACTACAATGAGCAGTTCTTC
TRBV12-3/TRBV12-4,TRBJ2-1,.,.,CASSSDSSVRASEQFF,TGTGCCAGCAGTTCCGACTCTAGCGTGAGGGCGTCTGAGCAGTTCTTC
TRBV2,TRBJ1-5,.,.,CASTGDSNQPQHF,TGTGCCAGCACAGGGGACAGCAATCAGCCCCAGCATTTT
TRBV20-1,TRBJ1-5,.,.,CSAREIGGVNNQPQHF,TGCAGTGCTAGAGAGATAGGCGGAGTTAACAATCAGCCCCAGCATTTT
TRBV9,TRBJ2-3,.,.,CASSVEARNWDTQYF,TGTGCCAGCAGCGTAGAGGCCAGGAATTGGGATACGCAGTATTTT
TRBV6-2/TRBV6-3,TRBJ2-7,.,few,CASSYSPPGVSSYEQYF,TGTGCCAGCAGTTACTCGCCCCCTGGGGTAAGCTCCTACGAGCAGTACTTC
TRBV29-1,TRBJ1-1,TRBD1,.,CSVSRGIAEAFF,TGCAGCGTTAGCAGGGGGATCGCTGAAGCTTTCTTT
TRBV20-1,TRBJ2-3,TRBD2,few,CSAMTSGGWSYTQYF,TGCAGTGCTATGACTAGCGGGGGTTGGTCTTACACGCAGTATTTT
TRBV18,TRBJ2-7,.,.,CASSVSGYEQYF,TGTGCCAGCTCCGTTAGCGGATACGAGCAGTACTTC
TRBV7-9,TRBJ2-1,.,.,CASSRNEQFF,TGTGCCAGCAGCCGGAATGAGCAGTTCTTC
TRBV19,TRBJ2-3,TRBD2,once,CASSIREGSTDTQYF,TGTGCCAGTAGTATTAGGGAGGGAAGCACAGATACGCAGTATTTT
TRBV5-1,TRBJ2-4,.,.,CASSLEGSNIQYF,TGCGCCAGCAGCTTGGAGGGGAGCAACATTCAGTACTTC
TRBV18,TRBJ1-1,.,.,CASSPGQKNTEAFF,TGTGCCAGCTCACCCGGGCAAAAGAACACTGAAGCTTTCTTT
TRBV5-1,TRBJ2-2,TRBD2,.,CASSYGLAGRTGELFF,TGCGCCAGCAGCTACGGACTAGCGGGAAGGACCGGGGAGCTGTTTTTT
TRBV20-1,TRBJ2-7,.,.,CSARGTPDHEQYF,TGCAGTGCTAGAGGGACACCTGACCACGAGCAGTACTTC
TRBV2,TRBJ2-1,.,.,CASSETHNNEQFF,TGTGCCAGCAGTGAAACTCATAACAATGAGCAGTTCTTC
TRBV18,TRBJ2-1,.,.,CASSVGLYNEQFF,TGTGCCAGCTCAGTGGGACTTTACAATGAGCAGTTCTTC
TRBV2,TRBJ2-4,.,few,CASSWADTLAKNIQYF,TGTGCCAGCAGCTGGGCCGACACCTTAGCCAAAAACATTCAGTACTTC
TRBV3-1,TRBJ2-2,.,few,CASSQDYGGELFF,TGTGCCAGCAGCCAAGACTACGGCGGGGAGCTGTTTTTT
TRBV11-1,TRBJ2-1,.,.,CASSFAIGGGKWLWEQFF,TGTGCCAGCAGCTTCGCTATAGGTGGGGGAAAATGGCTTTGGGAGCAGTTCTTC
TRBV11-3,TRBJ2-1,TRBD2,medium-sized,CASSGSSGTMDEQFF,TGTGCCAGCAGCGGCAGTAGCGGGACCATGGATGAGCAGTTCTTC
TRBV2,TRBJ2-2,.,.,CASSVGGNTGELFF,TGTGCCAGCAGTGTCGGGGGAAACACCGGGGAGCTGTTTTTT
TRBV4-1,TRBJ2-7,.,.,CASSQENTPTYEQYF,TGCGCCAGCAGCCAAGAAAACACGCCTACCTACGAGCAGTACTTC
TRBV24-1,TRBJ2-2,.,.,CATRVVGTENTGELFF,TGTGCCACCAGAGTGGTTGGGACCGAGAACACCGGGGAGCTGTTTTTT
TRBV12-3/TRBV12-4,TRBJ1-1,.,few,CASSFGGNTEAFF,TGTGCCAGCAGCTTCGGGGGGAACACTGAAGCTTTCTTT
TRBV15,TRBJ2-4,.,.,CATSSSPELAKNIQYF,TGTGCCACCAGCAGTAGCCCGGAACTAGCCAAAAACATTCAGTACTTC
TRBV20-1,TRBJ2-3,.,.,CSARGTFTDTQYF,TGCAGTGCTAGAGGGACTTTCACAGATACGCAGTATTTT
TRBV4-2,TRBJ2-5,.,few,CASSQAGESWETQYF,TGTGCCAGCAGCCAAGCGGGGGAAAGTTGGGAGACCCAGTACTTC
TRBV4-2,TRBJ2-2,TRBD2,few,CASSQVAGGPGELFF,TGTGCCAGCAGCCAAGTGGCGGGGGGGCCTGGGGAGCTGTTTTTT
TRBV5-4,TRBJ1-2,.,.,CASSPKGTDGYTF,TGTGCCAGCAGCCCCAAAGGGACGGATGGCTACACCTTC
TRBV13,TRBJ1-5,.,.,CASTSGLGNQPQHF,TGTGCCAGCACCTCCGGTCTGGGTAATCAGCCCCAGCATTTT
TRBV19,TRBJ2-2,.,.,CASKEAPNTGELFF,TGTGCCAGTAAGGAGGCTCCGAACACCGGGGAGCTGTTTTTT
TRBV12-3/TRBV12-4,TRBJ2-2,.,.,CASSLVPRERELFF,TGTGCCAGCAGTTTAGTACCACGTGAAAGGGAGCTGTTTTTT
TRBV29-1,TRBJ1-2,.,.,CSVEQDGYTF,TGCAGCGTTGAACAGGATGGCTACACCTTC